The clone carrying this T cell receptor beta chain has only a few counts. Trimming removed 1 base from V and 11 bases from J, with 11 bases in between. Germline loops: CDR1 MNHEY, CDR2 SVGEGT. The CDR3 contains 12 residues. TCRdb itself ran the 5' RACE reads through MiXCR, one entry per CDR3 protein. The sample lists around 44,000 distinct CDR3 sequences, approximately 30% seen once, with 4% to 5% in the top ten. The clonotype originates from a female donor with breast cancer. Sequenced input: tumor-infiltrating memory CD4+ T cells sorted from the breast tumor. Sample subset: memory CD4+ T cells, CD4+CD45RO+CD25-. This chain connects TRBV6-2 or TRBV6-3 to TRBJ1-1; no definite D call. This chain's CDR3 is CASSYFPFEAFF. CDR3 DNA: TGTGCCAGCAGTTACTTCCCATTCGAGGCTTTCTTT.